These 21 T cell receptor beta chains came from one sample sequenced in a study of blood T cell repertoires in COVID-19. Profiling relied on immunoSEQ multiplex PCR, and the TCRdb table lists in-frame clones only, not all of them. This sample has over 75,000 clones, with around 90% found just once. Sequencing was done on a sample of peripheral blood. The receptors stem from a human donor with COVID-19, enrolled during active disease. The donor label of this sample is uncertain.

This clone has a single count. V is TRBV9 and J is TRBJ2-1; D is perhaps TRBD1 (5 bases). Germline CDR1 SGDLS, CDR2 YYNGEE. The CDR3 covers 13 residues. The V gene lost 4 bases and the J gene lost 8 bases, with 13 bases spanning the gap. The CDR3 bases are TGTGCCAGCAGCACCGACAGTAACGATGAGCAGTTCTTC. Residues: CASSTDSNDEQFF.

This sequence joins TRBV6-1 and TRBJ1-2; 12 bases fit TRBD1. V was clipped by 4 bases and J by 6 bases; unmatched bases: 9. This CDR3 has 16 residues. The germline V gene has CDR1 MNHNS and CDR2 SASEGT. CDR3 region: CASSAGDGTGGDGYTF. The CDR3 DNA is TGTGCCAGCAGTGCAGGGGACGGGACAGGGGGCGATGGCTACACCTTC.

The chain joins TRBV5-1 to TRBJ2-5; D not certain. V lost 1 base and J 5 bases, leaving 6 bases between the germline ends. CDR1 is SGHRS and CDR2 is YFSETQ in the germline V gene. The CDR3 consists of 12 residues. The DNA of the CDR3 is TGCGCCAGCAGCTTGCAGTTGGAGACCCAGTACTTC. Amino acid sequence: CASSLQLETQYF.

V and J are TRBV11-2 and TRBJ1-5; possibly TRBD1 for D (6 bases). The length of the CDR3 is 16 residues. Between the trimmed V and J ends, which lost 0 bases and 0 bases, there was a span of 9 bases. The germline V gene has CDR1 SGHAT and CDR2 FQNNGV. CDR3 sequence reads: CASSLEPGDSNQPQHF. In DNA form, the CDR3 reads TGTGCCAGCAGCTTAGAACCAGGGGATAGCAATCAGCCCCAGCATTTT.

The rearrangement links TRBV6-4 to TRBJ1-5; TRBD1 might be the D (5 bases). Trimming stripped 4 bases from V and 5 bases from J, with 15 bases between. Germline CDR1 is MRHNA and CDR2 is SNTAGT. The CDR3 runs to 15 residues. CDR3 residues: CASSGREGRYQPQHF. For the CDR3, the DNA is TGTGCCAGCAGTGGAAGGGAGGGGCGGTATCAGCCCCAGCATTTT.

The V call is TRBV28, the J call TRBJ2-5, with 9 positions matching TRBD1. V was pared by 6 bases and J by 1 base, with 9 bases of the junction left unmatched. CDR1 is MDHEN, CDR2 SYDVKM, per germline. The CDR3 covers 16 residues. DNA for the CDR3: TGTGCCAGCAGCCTTACAGGGGGCGTTATCCAAGAGACCCAGTACTTC. Protein: CASSLTGGVIQETQYF.

The chain has TRBV30 and TRBJ2-6, with D possibly TRBD1 on 6 matching bases. The CDR3 runs to 14 residues. V lost 4 bases to trimming and J lost 2 bases, with 9 bases between them. Per the germline V gene, CDR1 is GTSNPN and CDR2 is SVGIG (reference sequence). CDR3 in DNA: TGTGCCTGGAACTACAGGGCTGGGGCCAACGTCCTGACTTTC. Translated, it gives CAWNYRAGANVLTF.

The rearrangement joins TRBV5-1 to TRBJ2-4; 11 bases fit TRBD1. Germline V gives CDR1 SGHRS, CDR2 YFSETQ. CDR3 length: 14 amino acids. V shed 1 base and J 8 bases; nucleotides not matched to a gene: 2. CDR3 amino acids: CASSLQGQGDIQYF. Here the CDR3 DNA reads TGCGCCAGCAGCTTGCAGGGACAGGGGGACATTCAGTACTTC. Using reference TRBV5-1 and TRBJ2-4 for the parts outside the CDR3, the full variable domain is KAGVTQTPRYLIKTRGQQVTLSCSPISGHRSVSWYQQTPGQGLQFLFEYFSETQRNKGNFPGRFSGRQFSNSRSEMNVSTLELGDSALYLCASSLQGQGDIQYFGAGTRLSVL.

The chain links TRBV28 to TRBJ2-5; 7 nucleotides line up with TRBD1. Germline V gives CDR1 MDHEN, CDR2 SYDVKM. Unmatched junction bases numbered 18, after V lost 6 bases and J lost 5 bases. This CDR3 has 17 residues. The CDR3 spells CASSYRDTLLGGETQYF. The DNA of the CDR3 is TGTGCCAGCAGCTACCGGGACACCCTTCTAGGGGGCGAGACCCAGTACTTC.

This rearrangement joins TRBV7-3 to TRBJ1-1; D uncertain. The CDR3 is 13 residues long. Germline lookup yields CDR1 SGHTA and CDR2 FQGTGA. The V end lost 5 bases, the J end lost 2 bases, and 9 bases lay between the germline ends. As DNA, the CDR3 is TGTGCCAGCAGCCCCTATATTAACACTGAAGCTTTCTTT. This translates into CASSPYINTEAFF.

The gene calls are TRBV5-8 and TRBJ2-5; TRBD1 matches at 7 bases. V dropped 6 bases and J dropped 3; count of bases not matched to a gene: 11. CDR3 size: 15 residues. CDR1 is SGHTS, CDR2 YDEGEE, per germline. The CDR3 is CASTLGGTAEETQYF. DNA for the CDR3: TGTGCCAGCACCCTCGGTGGGACAGCTGAAGAGACCCAGTACTTC.

This sequence joins TRBV5-1 and TRBJ1-6, with 9 bases lining up with TRBD1. The CDR3 has 14 amino acids. Germline V gives CDR1 SGHRS, CDR2 YFSETQ. V shed 4 bases and J 10 bases; nucleotides not matched to a gene: 6. CDR3 loop: CASSQTTGGSPLHF. DNA of the CDR3: TGCGCCAGCAGCCAAACGACAGGGGGATCACCCCTCCACTTT.

The chain has TRBV20-1 and TRBJ2-2, with 9 bases that match TRBD2. Germline V CDR1 and CDR2: DFQATT, SNEGSKA (reference sequence). The V segment lost 3 bases and the J segment 2 bases; nucleotides outside the gene matches: 1. This CDR3 contains 14 residues. The CDR3 DNA follows: TGCAGTGCTAGTAGCGGGGGCAACACCGGGGAGCTGTTTTTT. Translating gives CSASSGGNTGELFF.

This chain connects TRBV3-1 (or the pseudogene TRBV3-2) to TRBJ1-5; D gene unclear. This CDR3 contains 13 residues. Trimming stripped 2 bases from V and 7 bases from J, with 9 bases between. The germline V gene encodes CDR1 LGHDT and CDR2 YNNKEL (reference sequence). The chain's CDR3 is CASSQTSVQPQHF. DNA for the CDR3: TGTGCCAGCAGCCAAACTTCCGTCCAGCCCCAGCATTTT.

The chain couples TRBV10-3 to TRBJ2-2; 12 bases align to TRBD2. Unmatched junction bases numbered 3, after V lost 4 bases and J lost 3 bases. The CDR3 loop spans 16 amino acids. CDR1 ENHRY and CDR2 SYGVKD come from the germline V gene. The CDR3 sequence: CAISGASGRDTGELFF. CDR3 sequence (DNA): TGTGCCATCAGTGGAGCTAGCGGGAGGGACACCGGGGAGCTGTTTTTT.

This chain joins TRBV9 and TRBJ2-7; D is possibly TRBD2 (7 bases). Trimming cost V 0 bases and J 1 base, with 14 bases left between them. The CDR3 is made up of 16 amino acids. Germline V gives CDR1 SGDLS, CDR2 YYNGEE. As DNA, the CDR3 is TGTGCCAGCAGCGTAGGCGGGGGCCCCTCTTCCTACGAGCAGTACTTC. It codes for CASSVGGGPSSYEQYF.

The chain couples TRBV5-1 to TRBJ1-2; possibly TRBD1 for D (5 bases). This CDR3 contains 17 residues. Trimming pared 4 bases from V and 0 bases from J, leaving 19 bases between. CDR1 SGHRS and CDR2 YFSETQ come from the germline V gene. CDR3 coding DNA: TGCGCCAGCAGCCCCCTCGACAGCCGGCTAGCTAACTATGGCTACACCTTC. Residues: CASSPLDSRLANYGYTF.

This clone appeared a single time. The chain joins TRBV11-2 to TRBJ1-2; 12 bases map to TRBD1. The V gene end was trimmed by 5 bases and the J gene end by 4 bases; junction bases not matched to a gene: 5. There are 15 residues in the CDR3. Per germline, CDR1 SGHAT and CDR2 FQNNGV. The chain's CDR3 is CASSGGTGGFYGYTF. In DNA, the CDR3 is TGTGCCAGCAGCGGCGGGACAGGGGGCTTCTATGGCTACACCTTC.

The genes are TRBV6-5 and TRBJ1-6, with TRBD1 matching over 10 bases. Losses at the gene ends were 4 bases for V and 8 bases for J; bases not matched to a gene: 2. The length of the CDR3 is 14 residues. Per the germline V gene, CDR1 is MNHEY and CDR2 is SVGAGI. The CDR3 region has the DNA TGTGCCAGCAGTTTCGGACAGGGGGATTCACCCCTCCACTTT. As protein: CASSFGQGDSPLHF.

V usage is TRBV6-4 and J usage is TRBJ1-1; the D gene is possibly TRBD1 (6 bases). V was pared by 2 bases and J by 13 bases, with 14 bases between. Germline V gene sequence: CDR1 MRHNA, CDR2 SNTAGT. This CDR3 comprises 12 residues. The CDR3, as DNA: TGTGCCAGCAGTGACGAGGAAGGGACAATTTTCTTT. Translated, it gives CASSDEEGTIFF.

The rearrangement joins TRBV5-4 to TRBJ1-4, with TRBD1 as a possible D gene (5 bases). Germline values: CDR1 SGHNT, CDR2 YYREEE (reference sequence). Trimming pared 3 bases from V and 3 bases from J, leaving 12 bases between. This CDR3 region has 15 residues. The DNA of the CDR3 is TGTGCCAGCAGCTGGGGCAGGGAACCTAATGAAAAACTGTTTTTT. Translation: CASSWGREPNEKLFF.